A selection of T cell receptor beta chains follows, all from one sample in a study of blood T cell repertoires in COVID-19. Using immunoSEQ multiplex PCR, the repertoire was profiled, and TCRdb retains in-frame clones only, with some absent. The sample contains more than 200,000 clones, around 80% of which appear only once. Input material: peripheral blood. These receptors originate from a woman in her thirties or forties who had recovered from COVID-19. Both conserved end residues are part of each CDR3. Each record gives: D gene, J gene, V gene, CDR3 length, clone size, CDR3 protein, CDR3 DNA. D genes are given only for firm matches. Where a row states a size, it is once, few, many or the class of an expanded clone; other rows omit it.

TRBD1	TRBJ2-1	TRBV6-2/TRBV6-3	15	NA	CASSFRTGDRNEQFF	TGTGCCAGCAGTTTCAGGACAGGGGATAGAAATGAGCAGTTCTTC
NA	TRBJ1-2	TRBV6-5	14	NA	CASRSRGINYGYTF	TGTGCCAGCAGGAGTAGGGGAATTAACTATGGCTACACCTTC
NA	TRBJ1-1	TRBV12-3/TRBV12-4	13	NA	CASSPRGNTEAFF	TGTGCCAGCAGCCCCAGGGGGAACACTGAAGCTTTCTTT
TRBD2	TRBJ2-7	TRBV7-9	15	NA	CASSLGLAARNEQYF	TGTGCCAGCAGCTTGGGACTAGCGGCGAGAAACGAGCAGTACTTC
TRBD1	TRBJ1-2	TRBV7-2	14	NA	CASSKGGGSEGYTF	TGTGCCAGCAGCAAAGGAGGGGGCTCGGAAGGCTACACCTTC
TRBD2	TRBJ2-1	TRBV6-6	15	NA	CASSPRTSGGNEQFF	TGTGCCAGCAGCCCTCGGACTAGCGGGGGCAATGAGCAGTTCTTC
TRBD2	TRBJ2-5	TRBV5-4	15	NA	CASSFSSGGLETQYF	TGTGCCAGCAGCTTTTCCTCGGGGGGGCTAGAGACCCAGTACTTC
NA	TRBJ2-5	TRBV5-5	14	NA	CASSLPGSQETQYF	TGTGCCAGCAGCTTACCGGGATCCCAAGAGACCCAGTACTTC
NA	TRBJ1-5	TRBV6-5	14	NA	CASSYTSLNQPQHF	TGTGCCAGCAGTTACACCAGTCTTAATCAGCCCCAGCATTTT
NA	TRBJ1-6	TRBV7-2	14	NA	CASSFVTGQRPLHF	TGTGCCAGCAGCTTCGTGACAGGCCAACGGCCCCTCCACTTT
TRBD2	TRBJ2-1	TRBV4-3	16	NA	CASSQDVLAGSYEQFF	TGCGCCAGCAGCCAAGATGTACTAGCGGGGAGTTATGAGCAGTTCTTC
NA	TRBJ2-7	TRBV20-1	14	NA	CSASSLYLSYEQYF	TGCAGTGCTAGTTCCCTCTACCTCTCCTACGAGCAGTACTTC
TRBD1	TRBJ1-2	TRBV27	13	NA	CATAGTGEVGYTF	TGTGCCACGGCGGGCACAGGGGAGGTTGGCTACACCTTC
TRBD2	TRBJ2-1	TRBV29-1	13	NA	CSVRGGLVNEQFF	TGCAGCGTTCGGGGGGGCTTGGTCAATGAGCAGTTCTTC
TRBD1	TRBJ2-5	TRBV29-1	15	NA	CSVFLGTGGQETQYF	TGCAGCGTTTTCCTTGGGACAGGGGGTCAAGAGACCCAGTACTTC
NA	TRBJ1-2	TRBV29-1	13	NA	CSVDVVGGYGYTF	TGCAGCGTTGATGTCGTGGGAGGCTATGGCTACACCTTC
TRBD2	TRBJ2-5	TRBV6-6	14	NA	CASSRLASGETQYF	TGTGCCAGCAGTCGACTAGCGAGTGGAGAGACCCAGTACTTC
TRBD1	TRBJ2-7	TRBV7-2	13	NA	CASSLEGQGKQYF	TGTGCCAGCAGCTTAGAAGGACAGGGGAAGCAGTACTTC
NA	TRBJ2-2	TRBV3-1/TRBV3-2	15	NA	CASSQVGRDTGELFF	TGTGCCAGCAGCCAAGTGGGCCGCGACACCGGGGAGCTGTTTTTT
NA	TRBJ2-4	TRBV19	13	NA	CASSTGQLGIQYF	TGTGCCAGTAGTACTGGACAGTTGGGCATTCAGTACTTC
TRBD1	TRBJ2-2	TRBV29-1	15	NA	CSVDLSTGGHGELFF	TGCAGCGTTGACCTGTCGACAGGGGGCCACGGGGAGCTGTTTTTT
NA	TRBJ1-2	TRBV13	15	NA	CASSLMEVSYYGYTF	TGTGCCAGCAGCTTAATGGAGGTCAGCTACTATGGCTACACCTTC
TRBD2	TRBJ2-5	TRBV7-2	15	NA	CASSLVAGGLETQYF	TGTGCCAGCAGCTTAGTCGCCGGGGGGTTAGAGACCCAGTACTTC
NA	TRBJ1-5	TRBV6-1	20	NA	CASSESRGRIPFIDNQPQHF	TGTGCCAGCAGTGAATCGCGGGGGCGAATCCCCTTCATAGACAATCAGCCCCAGCATTTT
TRBD1	TRBJ2-3	TRBV9	16	NA	CASSYRGSTSTDTQYF	TGTGCCAGCAGCTACAGGGGGTCCACGAGCACAGATACGCAGTATTTT
NA	TRBJ2-3	TRBV5-8	14	NA	CASSIGTHTDTQYF	TGTGCCAGCAGCATAGGGACTCACACAGATACGCAGTATTTT
TRBD1	TRBJ1-3	TRBV9	16	few	CASSGTGGFSGNTIYF	TGTGCCAGCAGCGGGACAGGCGGCTTCTCTGGAAACACCATATATTTT
NA	TRBJ2-3	TRBV12-3/TRBV12-4	11	NA	CASSFIDTQYF	TGTGCCAGCAGTTTCATAGATACGCAGTATTTT
NA	TRBJ2-7	TRBV3-1/TRBV3-2	14	NA	CASSRSIQGEEQYF	TGTGCCAGCAGCCGAAGCATCCAAGGGGAAGAGCAGTACTTC
NA	TRBJ1-2	TRBV15	14	NA	CATSRETESYGYTF	TGTGCCACCAGCAGAGAGACAGAGAGCTATGGCTACACCTTC
NA	TRBJ2-2	TRBV4-3	18	NA	CASSHEEGTRVVTGELFF	TGCGCCAGCAGCCACGAAGAGGGGACACGGGTTGTCACCGGGGAGCTGTTTTTT
NA	TRBJ1-1	TRBV28	13	NA	CASRNTLNTEAFF	TGTGCCAGCAGAAATACACTGAACACTGAAGCTTTCTTT
NA	TRBJ2-7	TRBV2	13	NA	CASKVGQLYEQYF	TGTGCCAGCAAGGTGGGCCAGTTATACGAGCAGTACTTC
TRBD1	TRBJ1-3	TRBV30	16	NA	CAWSVTQGAGGNTIYF	TGTGCCTGGAGTGTAACGCAGGGGGCAGGTGGAAACACCATATATTTT
NA	TRBJ1-2	TRBV18	14	NA	CASSPPTSDYGYTF	TGTGCCAGCTCACCACCGACATCCGACTATGGCTACACCTTC